This T cell receptor (beta chain) is from a study of cytomegalovirus exposure and HLA in healthy donors. General observations from the study: Fewer N-insertions than the approximately 700-donor mean were reportedly shown by an Asian-associated ancestry cluster in a later analysis. CMV serostatus was the sole immune exposure data available. In a later analysis, common viral pathogens appeared linked to several of the most significant clusters. Accurate prediction of HLA-A and HLA-B alleles (for most subjects) was reportedly achieved from TCR beta sequences.

PCR involved 60 Vbeta and 13 Jbeta primers. Measured with immunoSEQ multiplex PCR; TCRdb has only the in-frame clones, and not every one. The data contain 100,000 to 150,000 clones, around four fifths of them singletons. Germline V gene lookup returns CDR1 LNHDA and CDR2 SQIVND (reference sequence). The V gene lost 1 base and the J gene lost 6 bases, with 13 bases spanning the gap. This CDR3 region has 15 residues. Details on this clone: The antigen is not known.

The sample consisted of PBMCs. The sequence came from a male donor in good health and CMV-seronegative. The chain uses TRBV19 and TRBJ1-5; D is uncertain. The chain's CDR3 is CASSIGPQYGQPQHF. CDR3 in DNA: TGTGCCAGTAGTATAGGCCCCCAGTATGGTCAGCCCCAGCATTTT.